These 10 T cell receptor beta chains share one sample of origin, sequenced in a study of T cells in Graves' hyperthyroidism and ophthalmopathy. TCR beta CDR3 sequences were amplified from RNA transcripts. Using the HTBI primer set, a first-round RT-PCR was run on the TCR CDR3. TCRdb used MiXCR to reprocess the multiplex PCR reads, holding one entry per CDR3 protein. The sample includes about 360,000 distinct CDR3 sequences, roughly 13% seen only once; the top ten take 9% to 9.5%. Sequencing was done on a sample of blood. Source of these receptors: a woman younger than 35 with Graves' hyperthyroidism.

This clonotype was observed many times. V is TRBV20-1 and J is TRBJ2-2; possibly TRBD1 or TRBD2 for D (6 bases each). V was pared by 2 bases and J by 1 base, with 17 bases between. Germline-derived CDR1 and CDR2 are DFQATT and SNEGSKA (reference sequence). CDR3 length: 17 residues. CDR3 loop: CSARLWGATKNTGELFF. The CDR3 coding sequence is TGCAGTGCTAGATTATGGGGGGCTACGAAGAACACCGGGGAGCTGTTTTTT.

Of note for this clonotype: At one boundary the junction diverges from the germline segment, which might be a read error. This rearrangement joins TRBV7-3 to TRBJ1-2; 8 nucleotides match TRBD1. The CDR3 length is 15 residues. Germline CDR1 is SGHTA and CDR2 is FQGTGA. This chain's CDR3 is CVSSPAAGGGYGYTF. The CDR3 nucleotides read TGTGTCAGCAGCCCGGCCGCAGGGGGCGGCTATGGCTACACCTTC.

This clonotype has a count of ten or more. The chain links TRBV28 to TRBJ1-1, with no clear D. The ends were cut back, 11 bases at V and 4 bases at J, with 11 bases in the middle. This CDR3 has 11 amino acids. Germline-derived CDR1 and CDR2 are MDHEN and SYDVKM. In nucleotides, the CDR3 is TGTGCCTCCTCAACGGGCACTGAAGCTTTCTTT. Translated: CASSTGTEAFF.

The chain's CDR3 is CASSTRTGGNSPLHF. As DNA, the CDR3 is TGTGCCAGCAGTACAAGGACAGGTGGGAATTCACCCCTCCACTTT. The V gene is TRBV2, the J gene TRBJ1-6, with 7 bases fitting TRBD1. Per germline, CDR1 SNHLY and CDR2 FYNNEI. CDR3 length: 15 residues. Germline trimming cut 5 bases from V and 7 bases from J; bases unmatched to any gene: 8.

This clonotype was counted many times. The chain joins TRBV7-6 to TRBJ2-3, with D tentatively TRBD1 (5 bases). Germline V gene data show CDR1 as SGHVS and CDR2 as FNYEAQ. The CDR3 sequence is 16 residues long. V lost 4 bases, J lost 0 bases, and 14 bases lay in between. The CDR3 reads CASSSTGRGSTDTQYF. The CDR3 coding sequence is TGTGCCAGCAGCTCCACAGGAAGGGGTAGCACAGATACGCAGTATTTT. Variable domain in full (rest from reference TRBV7-6 and TRBJ2-3): GAGVSQSPRYKVTKRGQDVALRCDPISGHVSLYWYRQALGQGPEFLTYFNYEAQQDKSGLPNDRFSAERPEGSISTLTIQRTEQRDSAMYRCASSSTGRGSTDTQYFGPGTRLTVL.

This clonotype was observed a single time. Given a much more abundant clone one base away, this may be a read error. The chain couples TRBV5-1 to TRBJ2-7; D is ambiguous. Trimming left V 1 base short and J 6 bases short, with 14 bases between. Germline V gene sequence: CDR1 SGHRS, CDR2 YFSETQ. This CDR3 contains 14 residues. CDR3 sequence: CASSLSGTTGEQYF. The CDR3 DNA follows: TGCGCCAGCAGCTTGTCCGGCACGACGGGCGAGCAGTACTTC.

A note on this clonotype: A clone one base away is much larger, so this may be a read error. The chain joins TRBV7-9 to TRBJ2-1, with 7 bases fitting TRBD2. V was clipped by 1 base and J by 4 bases; unmatched bases: 10. The germline V gene has CDR1 SEHNR and CDR2 FQNEAQ (reference sequence). The CDR3 extends over 17 amino acids. CDR3 sequence: CASSLGLVGGPYNEQFF. In nucleotides, the CDR3 is TGTGCCAGCAGCTTAGGGTTAGTGGGAGGGCCTTACAATGAGCAGTTCTTC.

At least ten counts were recorded for this clonotype. The CDR3 loop reads CASRLALNTEAFF. CDR3 nucleotides: TGTGCCAGCAGATTGGCCCTGAACACTGAAGCTTTCTTT. The chain couples TRBV7-8 to TRBJ1-1, with no clear D. The CDR3 consists of 13 residues. Germline lookup yields CDR1 SGHVS and CDR2 FQNEAQ. Trimming stripped 6 bases from V and 0 bases from J, with 8 bases between.

The table lists this clonotype with many counts. The CDR3 is CASSLAGGTNTGELFF. CDR3 sequence (DNA): TGTGCCAGCAGCTTAGCGGGGGGGACGAACACCGGGGAGCTGTTTTTT. The chain links TRBV7-8 to TRBJ2-2; 7 positions agree with TRBD2. Germline-derived CDR1 and CDR2 are SGHVS and FQNEAQ. This CDR3 has 16 residues. V lost 0 bases, J lost 0 bases, and 1 base stayed unmatched. Combining the CDR3 with reference TRBV7-8 and TRBJ2-2 gives the whole variable domain GAGVSQSPRYKVAKRGQDVALRCDPISGHVSLFWYQQALGQGPEFLTYFQNEAQLDKSGLPSDRFFAERPEGSVSTLKIQRTQQEDSAVYLCASSLAGGTNTGELFFGEGSRLTVL.

This clonotype turned up a few times. This may be a read error: a much more frequent sequence differs by one nucleotide. The chain employs TRBV5-6 and TRBJ1-1; D not resolved. Germline V CDR1 and CDR2: SGHDT, YYEEEE. Trimming removed 0 bases at V and 5 bases at J, with 17 bases between. The length of the CDR3 is 16 residues. The CDR3 spells CASSLVGLPQSTEAFF. As DNA, the CDR3 is TGTGCCAGCAGCTTGGTGGGTCTCCCCCAAAGTACTGAAGCTTTCTTT.